These 20 T cell receptor beta chains originate from one sample sequenced in a study of vaccination effects on CD4 cells after COVID-19 (dated by TCRdb to between 2021 and 2023). The library was produced with the immunoSEQ multiplex PCR assay. TCRdb obtained this table from immuneACCESS and retained in-frame rearrangements with V and J assigned. These tables miss some clones; where compared with another copy, unresolved V genes account for less than half of the shortfall, and the remainder is unexplained. The sample yields about 24,000 clones; roughly 76% were counted once. Around 16% of the sample comes from the top ten. Antigens of these TCRs are unknown. In the ViraFEST assay, PBMC were stimulated with viral peptide pools, and antigen-specific CD4+ T cell clonotypes were then identified by expansion using TCR sequencing. After approximately 11 days of culture, CD4+ T cells were isolated with the EasySep CD4+ T cell isolation kit. PCR-confirmed SARS-CoV-2 infection had occurred in convalescent patients between March and December 2020, before the Alpha, Beta and Delta variants emerged in the United States.

Sequencing used CD4+ T cells from PBMCs cultured with SARS-CoV-2 spike peptides, obtained before COVID-19 vaccination. Read against the paper, the sample's cell subset or site label means: SARS-CoV-2 spike overlapping peptide pool stimulation. These receptors were obtained from a human donor who had a prior SARS-CoV-2 infection.

The chain has TRBV7-2 and TRBJ2-3, with 9 bases aligning to TRBD2. The germline V gene has CDR1 SGHTA and CDR2 FQGNSA. Trimming took 5 bases from V and 7 from J; bases not matched to a gene: 10. The CDR3 has 15 amino acids. CDR3 in DNA: TGTGCCAGCAGCCCCCCGGGACTAGCTTCAAATACGCAGTATTTT. It yields the protein CASSPPGLASNTQYF.

The chain employs TRBV6-6 and TRBJ2-2; maybe TRBD2 (5 bases). The CDR3 totals 15 residues. Between the trimmed V and J ends, which lost 3 bases and 6 bases, there was a span of 14 bases. The germline V gene has CDR1 MNHNY and CDR2 SVGAGI (reference sequence). The CDR3 DNA reads TGTGCCAGCAGTTATAGCGCAGAGAATCCCGGGGAGCTGTTTTTT. It codes for CASSYSAENPGELFF.

The chain combines TRBV12-3 or TRBV12-4 with TRBJ1-2; weak D call: TRBD1 (5 bases). Deletions cut 3 bases from V and 6 bases from J, with 8 bases between. This CDR3 region has 12 residues. The CDR3 spells CASSFSGDGYTF. CDR3 sequence (DNA): TGTGCCAGCAGTTTTTCGGGGGATGGCTACACCTTC.

V gene TRBV5-4 combines with J gene TRBJ2-1; TRBD2 matches at 13 bases. Trimming took 0 bases from V and 2 from J; bases not matched to a gene: 2. The germline V gene has CDR1 SGHNT and CDR2 YYREEE (reference sequence). This CDR3 is built from 17 residues. DNA for the CDR3: TGTGCCAGCAGCTTGGACGGACTAGCGGGAGCCTACAATGAGCAGTTCTTC. It is translated as CASSLDGLAGAYNEQFF.

This CDR3 reads CASSLNGWETQYF. The CDR3 nucleotides are TGTGCCAGCAGCTTAAACGGTTGGGAGACCCAGTACTTC. This chain links TRBV7-3 with TRBJ2-5; D not certain. Between the trimmed V and J ends, which lost 1 base and 5 bases, there was a span of 8 bases. This CDR3 has 13 amino acids. Germline CDR1 reads SGHTA; CDR2 reads FQGTGA.

This clone came up a few times. The chain joins TRBV19 to TRBJ1-5; maybe TRBD1 (6 bases). The germline V and J ends were trimmed by 5 bases and 1 base, with 15 bases remaining between them. Germline-derived CDR1 and CDR2 are LNHDA and SQIVND (reference sequence). This CDR3 region has 16 residues. The CDR3: CASSPEGGWSNQPQHF. The CDR3 nucleotides read TGTGCCAGTAGTCCGGAGGGGGGATGGAGCAATCAGCCCCAGCATTTT.

The chain is built from TRBV5-6 and TRBJ2-1; D might be TRBD2 (6 bases). Trimming removed 4 bases from V and 0 bases from J, with 17 bases in between. Germline V lookup: CDR1 SGHDT, CDR2 YYEEEE. The CDR3 extends over 17 amino acids. The CDR3 DNA is TGTGCCAGCAGCCCGGCGAAGAGCGGGTACTCCTACAATGAGCAGTTCTTC. It specifies CASSPAKSGYSYNEQFF.

This sequence joins TRBV29-1 and TRBJ1-5, with 8 bases that match TRBD1. V gave up 7 bases and J gave up 7 bases; unmatched junction bases: 18. Germline loops: CDR1 SQVTM, CDR2 ANQGSEA. This CDR3 is 16 amino acids long. The CDR3 DNA is TGCAGCGGGGCGGACAGGGCCTCAAAGGGGGAGCAGCCCCAGCATTTT. Translation gives CSGADRASKGEQPQHF. The full variable domain, with the rest looked up from reference TRBV29-1 and TRBJ1-5, is SAVISQKPSRDICQRGTSLTIQCQVDSQVTMMFWYRQQPGQSLTLIATANQGSEATYESGFVIDKFPISRPNLTFSTLTVSNMSPEDSSIYLCSGADRASKGEQPQHFGDGTRLSIL.

J is TRBJ1-1 and V is TRBV6-5; 8 bases line up with TRBD1. In germline, CDR1 is MNHEY, CDR2 SVGAGI. The CDR3 spans 14 residues. With 7 bases clipped from V and 1 base from J, the junction kept 5 bases outside the gene matches. CDR3 loop: CASNPGGWNTEAFF. CDR3 nucleotide sequence: TGTGCCAGCAACCCAGGGGGCTGGAACACTGAAGCTTTCTTT.

This chain connects TRBV5-4 to TRBJ2-6; a weak D match, TRBD2 (5 bases). The CDR3 is 15 residues long. Per germline, CDR1 SGHNT and CDR2 YYREEE (reference sequence). V was clipped by 4 bases and J by 4 bases, with 12 bases between them. The chain's CDR3 is CASSPTRRGANVLTF. CDR3 coding DNA: TGTGCCAGCAGCCCCACCCGGAGGGGGGCCAACGTCCTGACTTTC. Filled out from reference TRBV5-4 and TRBJ2-6, the complete variable domain reads ETGVTQSPTHLIKTRGQQVTLRCSSQSGHNTVSWYQQALGQGPQFIFQYYREEENGRGNFPPRFSGLQFPNYSSELNVNALELDDSALYLCASSPTRRGANVLTFGAGSRLTVL.

This clone was recorded a few times. The V call is TRBV5-1, the J call TRBJ1-1; D may be TRBD1 (5 bases). The germline V gene has CDR1 SGHRS and CDR2 YFSETQ. V dropped 3 bases and J dropped 2 bases, with 11 bases sitting between them. CDR3 length equals 14 residues. The CDR3 loop is CASSSTGGNTEAFF. The CDR3 DNA reads TGCGCCAGCAGCTCGACGGGGGGTAACACTGAAGCTTTCTTT.

The rearrangement joins TRBV2 to TRBJ2-7; TRBD1 might be the D (7 bases). Between the trimmed V and J ends, which lost 4 bases and 3 bases, there was a span of 13 bases. The germline CDR1 and CDR2 sequences are SNHLY and FYNNEI. This CDR3 is built from 14 residues. CDR3 DNA: TGTGCCAGCAGTGGACAGGGAGGCTACTACGAGCAGTACTTC. Its protein product is CASSGQGGYYEQYF.

V usage is TRBV4-1 and J usage is TRBJ1-4, with 9 nucleotides matching TRBD1. V dropped 4 bases and J dropped 8; count of bases not matched to a gene: 8. The CDR3 has 15 residues. CDR1 and CDR2 from the germline V gene are MGHRA and YSYEKL. In DNA, the CDR3 is TGCGCCAGCAGCCGAGGGACAGGGATTACGGAAAAACTGTTTTTT. Translated, it gives CASSRGTGITEKLFF.

This clone was detected only a few times. The rearrangement uses TRBV7-2 and TRBJ2-7; tentative D call: TRBD2 (6 bases). This CDR3 has 13 residues. Trimming removed 5 bases from V and 6 bases from J, with 14 bases in between. Germline V lookup: CDR1 SGHTA, CDR2 FQGNSA. CDR3 sequence (DNA): TGTGCCAGCAGCCCTGAAAGGGAGGCCGAGCAGTACTTC. It encodes CASSPEREAEQYF.

This clone was counted only a few times. This chain joins TRBV3-1 (or the pseudogene TRBV3-2) and TRBJ2-7; 8 nucleotides align to TRBD2. CDR3 length: 14 residues. The germline V gene encodes CDR1 LGHDT and CDR2 YNNKEL (reference sequence). J was trimmed by 6 bases and V by 5 bases; bases with no gene match: 9. The CDR3 reads CASSSLGGGSEQYF. The CDR3 DNA reads as TGTGCCAGCAGCAGCCTCGGGGGGGGAAGCGAGCAGTACTTC.

The V and J genes are TRBV30 and TRBJ1-5; 11 bases agree with TRBD1. Losses at the gene ends were 0 bases for V and 6 bases for J; bases not matched to a gene: 4. CDR3 length equals 15 residues. Germline V gene lookup returns CDR1 GTSNPN and CDR2 SVGIG (reference sequence). Here the CDR3 DNA reads TGTGCCTGGAGTGTAAGGACAGGGGGCGGTCAGCCCCAGCATTTT. Its protein is CAWSVRTGGGQPQHF.

The chain employs TRBV7-6 and TRBJ2-5; TRBD1 is a possible D gene (7 bases). Trimming left V 10 bases short and J 5 bases short, with 32 bases between. CDR3 length: 18 residues. Germline loops: CDR1 SGHVS, CDR2 FNYEAQ. For the CDR3, the DNA is TGTGCCAACAGGGGCGGGGACATGGGACCCCCCTTGACGGAGACCCAGTACTTC. Its translation is CANRGGDMGPPLTETQYF.

As for this clone: The junction departs from germline at one end; a sequencing error may be responsible. The chain is built from TRBV30 and TRBJ2-2, with a possible D match to TRBD2 (5 bases). The CDR3 extends over 15 amino acids. The germline V gene encodes CDR1 GTSNPN and CDR2 SVGIG (reference sequence). The CDR3 is CACRPGSKNAGELFF. Here the CDR3 DNA reads TGTGCCTGTCGACCGGGGTCTAAGAACGCCGGGGAGCTGTTTTTT.

The V and J genes are TRBV5-5 and TRBJ1-2; TRBD1 agrees at 8 bases. CDR1 is SGHKS and CDR2 is YYEKEE in the germline V gene (reference sequence). After removal of 4 bases from V and 10 bases from J, the junction contained 9 bases not matched to a gene. The CDR3 is 13 residues long. CDR3 protein: CASSLGPGGDYTF. The CDR3 nucleotides read TGTGCCAGCAGCCTGGGGCCAGGGGGCGACTACACCTTC.

The J gene is TRBJ2-7, the V gene TRBV5-1, with 7 bases aligning to TRBD1. CDR3 size: 13 residues. The germline CDR1 and CDR2 sequences are SGHRS and YFSETQ. Losses at the gene ends were 4 bases for V and 6 bases for J; bases not matched to a gene: 7. Here the CDR3 reads CASSPITGAEQYF. DNA of the CDR3: TGCGCCAGCAGCCCGATTACAGGGGCCGAGCAGTACTTC.